Below, 2 T cell receptor beta chains from the same sample are listed, as sequenced in a study. TCRdb called the 5' RACE reads again in MiXCR, with one record for every CDR3 protein. The profile shows 4,700 or so distinct CDR3 sequences, more than 65% of them singletons. Material for sequencing was naive CD4+ T cells sorted from blood. Sample subset: naive CD4+ T cells, CD4+CD45RA+CD25-. Every receptor here comes from a female donor with breast cancer.

This clonotype occurred a few times. The CDR3 sequence: CASSSGSSQPQHF. The CDR3, as DNA: TGTGCCAGCAGTTCAGGGTCCAGTCAGCCCCAGCATTTT. The V call is TRBV6-5, the J call TRBJ1-5; D possibly corresponds to TRBD1 (5 bases). The V end lost 4 bases, the J end lost 6 bases, and 10 bases lay between the germline ends. Germline lookup yields CDR1 MNHEY and CDR2 SVGAGI. The CDR3 loop spans 13 amino acids.

V and J are TRBV6-5 and TRBJ1-1; 8 positions match TRBD1. The CDR3 length is 14 residues. Trimming cost V 8 bases and J 4 bases; bases outside gene matches: 9. Germline CDR1 is MNHEY and CDR2 is SVGAGI. The CDR3 DNA sequence: TGTGCCAGCCGAAGGACAGGGCTTTCCACTGAAGCTTTCTTT. Protein: CASRRTGLSTEAFF.